The 28 T cell receptor beta chains given below trace back to one sample, sequenced in a study of T cell repertoires in cytomegalovirus infection. Via MiXCR, TCRdb re-called the reads, giving one row per CDR3 protein. The sample gives a few hundred thousand distinct CDR3 sequences, around a tenth of which show up once; roughly 4% is in the top ten. The specimen sequenced was PBMCs. Receptors were obtained from a human donor in good health (CMV status not recorded). Some clones in this sample may be carry-over from other donors' samples.

This clonotype was picked up many times. The rearrangement joins TRBV7-2 to TRBJ1-3; 12 bases align to TRBD1. The junction had 2 bases not matched to a gene; V was cut back by 5 bases and J by 0 bases. Germline assignment: CDR1 SGHTA and CDR2 FQGNSA. This CDR3 contains 16 residues. As DNA, the CDR3 is TGTGCCAGCAGCCTGGGACAGGGGGCCTCTGGAAACACCATATATTTT. This codes for CASSLGQGASGNTIYF.

Only a few counts were recorded for this clonotype. This chain joins TRBV11-2 and TRBJ2-3, with D possibly being TRBD1 (6 bases). Germline CDR1 and CDR2: SGHAT and FQNNGV. The V and J ends lost 3 bases and 3 bases respectively, with 13 bases between them. CDR3 size: 15 residues. CDR3 DNA sequence: TGTGCCAGCAGCTTGACCCTGGGGGCTACAGATACGCAGTATTTT. This codes for CASSLTLGATDTQYF.

This clonotype was seen many times. This rearrangement joins TRBV27 to TRBJ1-1; no definite D call. The V end was cut by 1 base, the J end by 8 bases, with 8 bases between. This CDR3 has 12 amino acids. CDR1 and CDR2 from the germline V gene are MNHEY and SMNVEV (reference sequence). The CDR3 spells CASSLLFGEAFF. CDR3 coding DNA: TGTGCCAGCAGTTTATTGTTCGGGGAAGCTTTCTTT.

This clonotype has more than one count but fewer than ten. The chain links TRBV28 to TRBJ2-1, with 7 bases identical to TRBD2. The V segment lost 7 bases and the J segment 6 bases; nucleotides outside the gene matches: 3. Germline loops: CDR1 MDHEN, CDR2 SYDVKM. This CDR3 spans 12 amino acids. The CDR3 spells CASTGRSNEQFF. CDR3 coding DNA: TGTGCCAGCACCGGGAGGAGCAATGAGCAGTTCTTC.

This clonotype was detected a few times. The chain is built from TRBV3-1 and TRBJ2-7; 7 positions agree with TRBD2. The CDR3 runs to 12 residues. CDR1 and CDR2 (germline): LGHDT, YNNKEL (reference sequence). The J segment lost 6 bases and the V segment lost 4 bases, leaving 3 bases of the junction unmatched. CDR3 sequence: CASSPWEGEQYF. Here the CDR3 DNA reads TGTGCCAGCAGCCCTTGGGAGGGCGAGCAGTACTTC.

This chain uses TRBV3-1 with TRBJ2-5; weak D call: TRBD2 (5 bases). The CDR3 spans 14 residues. With 4 bases removed from V and 4 bases from J, the gap between germline ends came to 13 bases. The germline CDR1 and CDR2 sequences are LGHDT and YNNKEL (reference sequence). In DNA, the CDR3 is TGTGCCAGCAGCCCCGGAGCGGCGGTAGAGACCCAGTACTTC. This encodes CASSPGAAVETQYF.

This chain's CDR3 is CASSLSQRETQYF. For the CDR3, the DNA is TGTGCCAGCAGCTTGTCACAGAGAGAGACCCAGTACTTC. The rearrangement uses TRBV5-6 and TRBJ2-5; unclear D gene. The CDR3 consists of 13 residues. Trimming took off 1 base at V and 4 bases at J, with 8 bases between the two ends. Germline-derived CDR1 and CDR2 are SGHDT and YYEEEE.

The sample holds many counts of this clonotype. The CDR3 reads CASSLSRGGGTEAFF. The CDR3 DNA follows: TGTGCCAGCAGTTTATCAAGGGGGGGAGGCACTGAAGCTTTCTTT. The chain couples TRBV27 to TRBJ1-1; possibly TRBD1 for D (6 bases). CDR1 is MNHEY and CDR2 is SMNVEV in the germline V gene (reference sequence). The CDR3 covers 15 residues. The germline V and J ends were trimmed by 0 bases and 4 bases, with 12 bases remaining between them.

This clonotype was counted only a few times. The chain carries TRBV19 and TRBJ1-1; the D gene is possibly TRBD1 (5 bases). V lost 3 bases, J lost 1 base, and 9 bases lay in between. This CDR3 region has 14 residues. Germline CDR1 and CDR2: LNHDA and SQIVND (reference sequence). In nucleotides, the CDR3 is TGTGCCAGTAGTATTTTCGGGGCGAACACTGAAGCTTTCTTT. It translates to CASSIFGANTEAFF.

The V and J genes are TRBV6-2 or TRBV6-3 and TRBJ2-2; TRBD1 might be the D (5 bases). This CDR3 is built from 14 residues. V lost 4 bases and J 1 base, leaving 7 bases between the germline ends. The germline CDR1 and CDR2 sequences are MNHEY and SVGEGT. The chain's CDR3 is CASSWTRNTGELFF. The CDR3 DNA reads TGTGCCAGCAGTTGGACAAGGAACACCGGGGAGCTGTTTTTT.

Worth noting for this clonotype: The junction departs from germline at one end; a sequencing error may be responsible. The V and J genes are TRBV12-3 or TRBV12-4 and TRBJ1-2, with 9 bases lining up with TRBD1. The CDR3 has 11 amino acids. CDR3 region: CASSRSGTGSF. For the CDR3, the DNA is TGTGCCAGCAGCCGCTCCGGGACAGGGTCCTTC.

The chain is built from TRBV12-3 or TRBV12-4 and TRBJ2-5; 12 nucleotides agree with TRBD2. The CDR3 has 15 residues. The V segment lost 3 bases and the J segment 4 bases; nucleotides outside the gene matches: 3. Here the CDR3 reads CASSLWGLAGETQYF. The DNA of the CDR3 is TGTGCCAGCAGTTTGTGGGGACTAGCGGGAGAGACCCAGTACTTC.

The gene calls are TRBV9 and TRBJ2-1; 8 nucleotides align to TRBD2. This CDR3 spans 15 amino acids. The germline CDR1 and CDR2 sequences are SGDLS and YYNGEE. Trimming cost V 4 bases and J 8 bases; bases outside gene matches: 11. The CDR3 bases are TGTGCCAGCAGCCCACGGACTAGCTCGCTTGATGAGCAGTTCTTC. Translating it yields CASSPRTSSLDEQFF.

The genes are TRBV5-1 and TRBJ1-3; D remains unclear. Between the trimmed V and J ends, which lost 4 bases and 3 bases, there was a span of 5 bases. CDR3 length: 12 residues. The germline gives CDR1 SGHRS, CDR2 YFSETQ. CDR3 sequence (DNA): TGCGCCAGCAGCCGGGATGGAAACACCATATATTTT. This translates into CASSRDGNTIYF. Drawing the rest from reference TRBV5-1 and TRBJ1-3, the complete variable domain is KAGVTQTPRYLIKTRGQQVTLSCSPISGHRSVSWYQQTPGQGLQFLFEYFSETQRNKGNFPGRFSGRQFSNSRSEMNVSTLELGDSALYLCASSRDGNTIYFGEGSWLTVV.

The chain has TRBV6-1 and TRBJ1-2; D call uncertain. The length of the CDR3 is 14 residues. The germline V gene has CDR1 MNHNS and CDR2 SASEGT. V lost 0 bases, J lost 4 bases, and 9 bases lay in between. Here the CDR3 DNA reads TGTGCCAGCAGTGAAGCGTTGGCGGGCTATGGCTACACCTTC. Its protein is CASSEALAGYGYTF.

This clonotype was recorded many times. The chain combines TRBV27 with TRBJ2-7, with a tentative D call TRBD1 (5 bases). From germline, CDR1 is MNHEY and CDR2 SMNVEV (reference sequence). The CDR3 covers 14 residues. Trimming took 0 bases from V and 2 from J, leaving 8 bases between them. In nucleotides, the CDR3 is TGTGCCAGCAGTTTATCTCAGGGTCCCTACGAGCAGTACTTC. Encoded protein: CASSLSQGPYEQYF.

This clonotype was counted between two and nine times. This rearrangement joins TRBV28 to TRBJ2-1, with 8 bases identical to TRBD2. The J segment lost 6 bases and the V segment lost 5 bases, leaving 12 bases of the junction unmatched. The CDR3 consists of 16 residues. CDR1 and CDR2 (germline): MDHEN, SYDVKM. Here the CDR3 reads CASSRRSGITRNEQFF. The DNA for the CDR3 is TGTGCCAGCAGTCGCCGTAGCGGGATAACGCGCAATGAGCAGTTCTTC.

The chain carries TRBV6-4 and TRBJ2-3; no clear D. Trimming took off 3 bases at V and 4 bases at J, with 11 bases between the two ends. Looked up from germline, CDR1 is MRHNA and CDR2 is SNTAGT. This CDR3 contains 14 residues. In DNA form, the CDR3 reads TGTGCCAGCAGTGAGGGTAGACATGCAGATACGCAGTATTTT. The encoded protein is CASSEGRHADTQYF.

This chain links TRBV6-2 or TRBV6-3 with TRBJ2-3; weak D call: TRBD1 (6 bases). Germline values: CDR1 MNHEY, CDR2 SVGEGT. Trimming took 8 bases from V and 9 from J, leaving 15 bases between them. The CDR3 is made up of 12 amino acids. CDR3 residues: CASGTGTLTQYF. The CDR3 DNA reads TGTGCCAGCGGAACCGGGACACTAACGCAGTATTTT.

The chain employs TRBV6-1 and TRBJ2-2, with D unclear. This CDR3 contains 14 residues. V shed 7 bases and J shed 4 bases, with 13 bases lying between them. Germline CDR1 reads MNHNS; CDR2 reads SASEGT. Written as DNA, the CDR3 is TGTGCCAGCATCATTGTGGGTTCCACCGGGGAGCTGTTTTTT. Its translation: CASIIVGSTGELFF.

This clonotype was seen repeatedly, ten times or more. The chain uses TRBV12-3 or TRBV12-4 and TRBJ1-1; unclear D gene. Trimming cost V 6 bases and J 1 base, with 12 bases left between them. CDR3 length: 14 amino acids. Here the CDR3 DNA reads TGTGCCAGCAGACCGGACGTAAGGAACACTGAAGCTTTCTTT. The encoded protein is CASRPDVRNTEAFF.

The rearrangement uses TRBV9 and TRBJ2-3, with 8 bases that match TRBD1. V shed 4 bases, J shed 4 bases, and the junction held 11 bases outside the gene matches. CDR1 and CDR2 (germline): SGDLS, YYNGEE. CDR3 length: 16 residues. The CDR3 loop reads CASSRGRTGIADTQYF. The CDR3 bases are TGTGCCAGCAGCCGGGGGAGGACAGGGATCGCAGATACGCAGTATTTT. The full variable domain, completed using reference TRBV9 and TRBJ2-3, is DSGVTQTPKHLITATGQRVTLRCSPRSGDLSVYWYQQSLDQGLQFLIQYYNGEERAKGNILERFSAQQFPDLHSELNLSSLELGDSALYFCASSRGRTGIADTQYFGPGTRLTVL.

This clonotype was counted a few times. The chain has TRBV5-6 and TRBJ2-5, with D maybe TRBD1 (6 bases). V dropped 0 bases and J dropped 2 bases, with 8 bases sitting between them. The CDR3 is made up of 14 amino acids. The germline V gene has CDR1 SGHDT and CDR2 YYEEEE. CDR3 sequence (DNA): TGTGCCAGCAGCTTGGCTCAGGGGCAAGAGACCCAGTACTTC. Protein sequence: CASSLAQGQETQYF.

In this sample, this clonotype turned up many times. The J gene is TRBJ2-7, the V gene TRBV7-3; 7 bases match TRBD1. CDR3 length: 14 residues. Germline assignment: CDR1 SGHTA and CDR2 FQGTGA. Losses at the gene ends were 5 bases for V and 2 bases for J; bases not matched to a gene: 6. The CDR3 sequence: CASSMRQGPYEQYF. The CDR3 region has the DNA TGTGCCAGCAGCATGCGACAGGGACCCTACGAGCAGTACTTC.

This clonotype was seen at least ten times. V is TRBV7-9 and J is TRBJ1-1; D is possibly TRBD1 (5 bases). The CDR3 loop spans 15 amino acids. Between the trimmed V and J ends, which lost 5 bases and 0 bases, there was a span of 13 bases. The germline V gene encodes CDR1 SEHNR and CDR2 FQNEAQ (reference sequence). CDR3 nucleotides: TGTGCCAGCAGCGGAAGGGGAGGAATGAACACTGAAGCTTTCTTT. It is translated as CASSGRGGMNTEAFF. Supplemented by reference TRBV7-9 and TRBJ1-1, the full variable domain reads DTGVSQNPRHKITKRGQNVTFRCDPISEHNRLYWYRQTLGQGPEFLTYFQNEAQLEKSRLLSDRFSAERPKGSFSTLEIQRTEQGDSAMYLCASSGRGGMNTEAFFGQGTRLTVV.

This clonotype was seen a few times. One end of the junction is discordant with germline, which a read error may explain. The chain has TRBV12-3 or TRBV12-4 and TRBJ2-7; D ambiguous. This CDR3 is 12 amino acids long. CDR3 residues: CASSLSSGRPDF. The CDR3 DNA sequence: TGTGCCAGCAGTTTATCTTCGGGCCGCCCGGATTTC.

This clonotype was picked up many times. J is TRBJ1-2 and V is TRBV7-2, with a possible D match to TRBD1 (6 bases). CDR3 length: 14 amino acids. The germline V gene has CDR1 SGHTA and CDR2 FQGNSA. The germline V and J ends were trimmed by 5 bases and 4 bases, with 14 bases remaining between them. The CDR3 DNA reads TGTGCCAGCAGCACGTCAGGGGTCATCTATGGCTACACCTTC. It codes for CASSTSGVIYGYTF.

This clonotype showed up many times. The genes are TRBV7-2 and TRBJ2-2; 7 nucleotides line up with TRBD1. CDR1 is SGHTA, CDR2 FQGNSA, per germline. The junction had 7 bases not matched to a gene; V was cut back by 5 bases and J by 4 bases. The CDR3 spans 15 residues. CDR3 nucleotide sequence: TGTGCCAGCAGCCCACAGGGGAGAAGCACCGGGGAGCTGTTTTTT. Its protein is CASSPQGRSTGELFF.